The text below deals with one T cell receptor (beta chain). Its antigen is unknown. Looked up from germline, CDR1 is SQVTM and CDR2 is ANQGSEA. The CDR3 loop spans 12 amino acids. The trim removed 7 bases at V and 3 bases at J, leaving 3 bases unmatched. The sample is drawn from a study of cytomegalovirus exposure and HLA in healthy donors. The PCR made use of 60 Vbeta and 13 Jbeta primers. Using immunoSEQ multiplex PCR, the repertoire was profiled, and TCRdb retains in-frame clones only, with some absent. The table shows around 200,000 clones, with around 77% occurring only once. All donors participated as healthy donors of bone marrow. Study-level results: A later analysis reportedly found fewer N-insertions in an Asian-associated ancestry cluster than the approximately 730-donor mean. It was reportedly the case that the classifier diagnosed cytomegalovirus status with high specificity and sensitivity. Among TCR beta chains of equal frequency, HLA-associated ones were more clonally expanded in a later analysis.

Sequenced sample: PBMCs. The V call is TRBV29-1, the J call TRBJ1-5; 7 bases are a match to TRBD1. The origin of this receptor is a woman aged 25 to 39 in good health and CMV-seropositive. In DNA, the CDR3 is TGCAGCGCCGGGACAGTCAATCAGCCCCAGCATTTT. Amino acids: CSAGTVNQPQHF.